Listed below are T cell receptor beta chains from one sample, sequenced in a study of T cells after somatic rescue of genetic block. Repertoires were generated with immunoSEQ multiplex PCR, while TCRdb's copy carries only in-frame clones and drops some. The table includes some 70,000 clones, under 95% detected once. Sequenced input: peripheral blood mononuclear cells (PBMCs). These TCRs come from a man aged 25-45 years. The CDR3 runs from the conserved cysteine through the conserved F or W. A D gene is named only where the DNA matches it firmly. Expanded clones get a size class; other rows say once, few or many, or leave the size out.

j_call v_call d_call clone_size cdr3_nt cdr3_aa
TRBJ2-3 TRBV6-1 NA once TGTGCCAGCAGTGAAGCGTCGGATACGCAGTATTTT CASSEASDTQYF
TRBJ2-7 TRBV19 TRBD1 NA TGTGCCAGTAGACCAGACAGGGGCGGGATTTACGAGCAGTACTTC CASRPDRGGIYEQYF
TRBJ2-2 TRBV4-2 NA NA TGTGCCAGCCGCGTTGGGTTCACCGGGGAGCTGTTTTTT CASRVGFTGELFF
TRBJ2-2 TRBV19 NA NA TGTGCCAGTAGTTCCGCTGCGTCCAACACCGGGGAGCTGTTTTTT CASSSAASNTGELFF
TRBJ1-2 TRBV2 NA NA TGTGCCAGCAGTGTAAAGGGGCACTATGGCTACACCTTC CASSVKGHYGYTF
TRBJ2-2 TRBV6-5 NA few TGTGCCAGCAGTTACGAGCGCAGGGCGGACACCGGGGAGCTGTTTTTT CASSYERRADTGELFF
TRBJ2-1 TRBV9 NA NA TGTGCCAGCAGCGTCCAAGGGACAAACAATGAGCAGTTCTTC CASSVQGTNNEQFF
TRBJ1-1 TRBV27 NA NA TGTGCCAGCAGTTTATCCCTTAAGACAGAGACGGCCACTGAAGCTTTCTTT CASSLSLKTETATEAFF
TRBJ2-7 TRBV10-3 TRBD1 NA TGTGCCATCAGTGAGGCCGACAGGGCTCAGTACTTC CAISEADRAQYF
TRBJ1-2 TRBV5-1 NA once TGCGCCAGCAGCGTGGCCGGGGAGGGATGGGATGGCTACACCTTC CASSVAGEGWDGYTF
TRBJ1-4 TRBV2 NA NA TGTGCCAGCAGGGGAGAGGGAGAAAAACTGTTTTTT CASRGEGEKLFF